This TCR beta chain is drawn from a study of blood T cell repertoires in COVID-19. Study at large: Sources were T cells, B-cell-depleted T cells, or PBMCs; the material itself was cDNA or gDNA.

The CDR3 loop spans 15 amino acids. Germline CDR1 and CDR2: LGHDT and YNNKEL (reference sequence). V lost 2 bases and J 7 bases, leaving 12 bases between the germline ends. Sequencing was performed with immunoSEQ multiplex PCR; in TCRdb, only in-frame clones are kept and a portion is missing. The sample lists around 70,000 clones, roughly 76% occurring once. This chain connects TRBV3-1 (or the pseudogene TRBV3-2) to TRBJ1-6, with D tentatively TRBD1 (5 bases). The TCR sequence derives from an older woman with acute or convalescent COVID-19. The sequenced material came from peripheral blood. The CDR3 region is CASSQTGRRNSPLHF. DNA for the CDR3: TGTGCCAGCAGCCAAACAGGCCGAAGGAATTCACCCCTCCACTTT.